The sequence of this T cell receptor (beta chain) was determined in a study of tumor-infiltrating lymphocytes in localized non-small cell lung cancer. General study results and limits: Tumors had more T cell infiltration than uninvolved lung, per TCRbeta sequencing and CD3 counts. Available tissue quantity limited TCR sequencing to a patient subset.

Concerning this clone: The antigen is undetermined.

The table came from immunoSEQ multiplex PCR; TCRdb's copy has only in-frame clones and leaves some out. In the table there are about 12,000 clones, under 90% of which are singletons. The CDR3 consists of 17 residues. The junction had 17 bases not matched to a gene; V was cut back by 4 bases and J by 8 bases. CDR1 is SNHLY, CDR2 FYNNEI, per germline. The chain recombines TRBV2 with TRBJ2-1; TRBD2 matches at 7 bases. This TCR was sampled from a human donor with non-small cell lung cancer. The specimen sequenced was lung tumor tissue. The CDR3 loop is CASSGSLGEGYTDEQFF. In DNA, the CDR3 is TGTGCCAGCAGTGGGTCCTTAGGGGAGGGATATACCGATGAGCAGTTCTTC.